The 10 T cell receptor beta chains reported below all come from one sample, sequenced in a study of blood T cells in healthy people across ages. A second PCR of about 7 to 12 cycles used a sample-barcoded 5' primer and a J-beta primer mix. From the 5' RACE reads, TCRdb called clonotypes with MiXCR, one entry per CDR3 protein. The table lists 600,000 to 1,000,000 distinct CDR3 sequences, roughly 60% of them singletons. Sequenced: blood. The receptors come from a man aged 25 to 40 in good health.

The table lists this clonotype with a count of one. V usage is TRBV18 and J usage is TRBJ2-7; D call uncertain. From germline, CDR1 is KGHSH and CDR2 LQKENI. The CDR3 sequence is 13 residues long. The V and J ends lost 7 bases and 6 bases respectively, with 16 bases between them. Written as DNA, the CDR3 is TGTGCCAGCTTCACCACTGGGGAAGGCGAGCAGTACTTC. It translates to CASFTTGEGEQYF. Filled out from reference TRBV18 and TRBJ2-7, the complete variable domain reads NAGVMQNPRHLVRRRGQEARLRCSPMKGHSHVYWYRQLPEEGLKFMVYLQKENIIDESGMPKERFSAEFPKEGPSILRIQQVVRGDSAAYFCASFTTGEGEQYFGPGTRLTVT.

This clonotype was counted a few times. The genes are TRBV20-1 and TRBJ2-3; D call uncertain. This CDR3 contains 12 residues. Per the germline V gene, CDR1 is DFQATT and CDR2 is SNEGSKA (reference sequence). Trimming shortened V by 5 bases and J by 6 bases, and 12 bases separated the two germline ends. The DNA of the CDR3 is TGCAGTGCTGATTCTAGGGTCGATACGCAGTATTTT. Translation gives CSADSRVDTQYF.

The rearrangement joins TRBV29-1 to TRBJ2-7, with a tentative D call TRBD1 (6 bases). This CDR3 region has 13 residues. Trimming stripped 7 bases from V and 10 bases from J, with 23 bases between. CDR1 SQVTM and CDR2 ANQGSEA come from the germline V gene. The CDR3 DNA reads TGCAGCGGCCTCTGGACAGATAGTGGCGAACAGTACTTC. It specifies CSGLWTDSGEQYF.

The gene calls are TRBV29-1 and TRBJ2-7; TRBD1 agrees at 8 bases. Germline loops: CDR1 SQVTM, CDR2 ANQGSEA. The CDR3 has 16 amino acids. Trimming removed 3 bases from V and 2 bases from J; junction bases left unmatched: 12. CDR3 loop: CSVESDRGSVAYEQYF. The DNA of the CDR3 is TGCAGCGTTGAGAGTGACAGGGGTTCCGTGGCCTACGAGCAGTACTTC.

This chain joins TRBV7-9 and TRBJ2-3; 8 bases match TRBD2. From germline, CDR1 is SEHNR and CDR2 FQNEAQ (reference sequence). Trimming cost V 3 bases and J 5 bases; bases outside gene matches: 7. The CDR3 contains 15 residues. Here the CDR3 reads CASSFAGGQVDTQYF. The CDR3 bases are TGTGCCAGCAGCTTTGCGGGGGGCCAGGTAGATACGCAGTATTTT.

The DNA for the CDR3 is TGTGCCAGCAGCGTAGGGGGCGGGGGTGGCTACGAGCAGTACTTC. It yields the protein CASSVGGGGGYEQYF. The gene calls are TRBV9 and TRBJ2-7, with 7 bases matching TRBD2. The germline V gene encodes CDR1 SGDLS and CDR2 YYNGEE. V gave up 0 bases and J gave up 3 bases; unmatched junction bases: 6. This CDR3 spans 15 amino acids.

This clonotype was observed a few times. A much larger clone lies a single base off, so this may be a read error. The chain combines TRBV12-3 or TRBV12-4 with TRBJ2-5, with TRBD2 as a possible D gene (6 bases). The CDR3 is made up of 16 amino acids. Trimming removed 4 bases from V and 11 bases from J, with 26 bases in between. Here the CDR3 DNA reads TGTGCCAGCAGTTCCTTCTTGGGAGGATCCTACAATGAGCAGTACTTC. Amino acids: CASSSFLGGSYNEQYF.

Only a few counts were recorded for this clonotype. CDR3 sequence: CASSPDMWARTDTQYF. CDR3 sequence (DNA): TGTGCCAGCAGCCCAGACATGTGGGCCAGGACAGATACGCAGTATTTT. The chain joins TRBV7-2 to TRBJ2-3; D call uncertain. Germline V gene lookup returns CDR1 SGHTA and CDR2 FQGNSA. Between the trimmed V and J ends, which lost 5 bases and 3 bases, there was a span of 18 bases. The CDR3 has 16 residues.

The chain is built from TRBV29-1 and TRBJ2-7; 7 bases map to TRBD2. Trimming at V came to 3 bases and at J to 6 bases, leaving 5 bases not matched to a gene. The CDR3 runs 12 residues. Germline loops: CDR1 SQVTM, CDR2 ANQGSEA. CDR3 nucleotide sequence: TGCAGCGTTGATGGGGGGGACGGCGAGCAGTACTTC. Translated, it gives CSVDGGDGEQYF.

CDR3 in DNA: TGTGCCAGCAGTTCCTTGGGGCAGGAAAGTGGCTACACCTTC. It codes for CASSSLGQESGYTF. The rearrangement joins TRBV27 to TRBJ1-2, with a tentative D call TRBD1 (5 bases). Trimming took 4 bases from V and 7 from J, leaving 16 bases between them. The CDR3 covers 14 residues. Germline CDR1 is MNHEY and CDR2 is SMNVEV (reference sequence).